Given below is one T cell receptor (beta chain) in context. The germline CDR1 and CDR2 sequences are MDHEN and SYDVKM. This CDR3 comprises 16 residues. With 5 bases removed from V and 4 bases from J, the gap between germline ends came to 20 bases. The data were obtained in a study of blood T cell repertoires in COVID-19. Study at large: Collection of acute and convalescent COVID-19 samples took place in the United States, Italy and Spain. T cells, B-cell-depleted T cells, or PBMCs supplied cDNA or gDNA.

Study processing details: Estimated nucleated cell counts came from reference gene primer amplification. Using immunoSEQ multiplex PCR, the repertoire was profiled, and TCRdb retains in-frame clones only, with some absent. From that table come the V and J calls and clone size; the DNA was used to work out D and trimming. This sample yields some 72,000 clones, of which about nine tenths are seen a single time; less than 5% belongs to the top ten. Sequencing used peripheral blood. This sequence originates from a man in his fifties or sixties with active or convalescent COVID-19. The chain uses TRBV28 and TRBJ1-1; perhaps TRBD1 as D (6 bases). The chain's CDR3 is CASSEVGAKRVTEAFF. DNA for the CDR3: TGTGCCAGCAGTGAGGTGGGGGCGAAGAGGGTCACTGAAGCTTTCTTT.